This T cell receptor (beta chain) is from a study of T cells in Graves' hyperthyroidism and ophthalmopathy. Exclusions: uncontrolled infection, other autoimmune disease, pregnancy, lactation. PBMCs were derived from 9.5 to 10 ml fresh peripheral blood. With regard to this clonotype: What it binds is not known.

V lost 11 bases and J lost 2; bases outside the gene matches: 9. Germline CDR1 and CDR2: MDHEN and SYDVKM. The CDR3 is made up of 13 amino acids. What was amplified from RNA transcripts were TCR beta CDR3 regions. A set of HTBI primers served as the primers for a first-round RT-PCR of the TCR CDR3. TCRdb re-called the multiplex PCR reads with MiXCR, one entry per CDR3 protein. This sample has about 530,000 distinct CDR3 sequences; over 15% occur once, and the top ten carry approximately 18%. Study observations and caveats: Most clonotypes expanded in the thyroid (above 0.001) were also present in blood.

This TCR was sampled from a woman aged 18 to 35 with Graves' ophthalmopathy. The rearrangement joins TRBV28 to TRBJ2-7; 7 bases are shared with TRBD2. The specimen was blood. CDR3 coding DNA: TGTGCCGCCTCCGAGCGGGGAGCCTACGAGCAGTACTTC. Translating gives CAASERGAYEQYF. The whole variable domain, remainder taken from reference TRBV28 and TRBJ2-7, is DVKVTQSSRYLVKRTGEKVFLECVQDMDHENMFWYRQDPGLGLRLIYFSYDVKMKEKGDIPEGYSVSREKKERFSLILESASTNQTSMYLCAASERGAYEQYFGPGTRLTVT.